One and the same sample provided the 6 T cell receptor beta chains below, sequenced in a study of shared clonotypes between healthy human individuals. CD8 cells regarded as naive lacked CD45RO, were positively chosen for CCR7, and omitted terminally differentiated effector memory CD45RA+ cells. TCRdb keeps only in-frame clones here, not all; method: immunoSEQ multiplex PCR. This table has about 2 million clones, around 96% appearing once. The specimen was naive CD8+ T cells sorted from blood. The receptors stem from a man aged 18 to 29 in good health.

In its sample, this clone was seen once. Distinct nucleotide sequences in the sample also encode this CDR3. This chain links TRBV11-2 with TRBJ2-7; D unclear. This CDR3 has 13 residues. Germline loops: CDR1 SGHAT, CDR2 FQNNGV. V lost 3 bases to trimming and J lost 2 bases, with 8 bases between them. The CDR3 region is CASSFSETYEQYF. DNA of the CDR3: TGTGCCAGCAGCTTTTCGGAAACCTACGAGCAGTACTTC. Full variable domain (outside the CDR3, taken from reference TRBV11-2 and TRBJ2-7): EAGVAQSPRYKIIEKRQSVAFWCNPISGHATLYWYQQILGQGPKLLIQFQNNGVVDDSQLPKDRFSAERLKGVDSTLKIQPAKLEDSAVYLCASSFSETYEQYFGPGTRLTVT.

This chain connects TRBV9 to TRBJ2-4; 7 bases align to TRBD2. The V gene's germline CDR1 is SGDLS and CDR2 YYNGEE. V shed 4 bases, J shed 3 bases, and the junction held 10 bases outside the gene matches. CDR3 length: 16 residues. CDR3 nucleotides: TGTGCCAGCAGCTGGGACGGGGGGTCTGGCAAAAACATTCAGTACTTC. Translated, it gives CASSWDGGSGKNIQYF.

V usage is TRBV6-5 and J usage is TRBJ1-2; 10 bases line up with TRBD1. This CDR3 is 14 amino acids long. The V and J ends lost 6 bases and 8 bases, in that order; junction bases with no gene match: 9. Germline V lookup: CDR1 MNHEY, CDR2 SVGAGI. CDR3 sequence: CASSWGQGTWGYTF. As DNA, the CDR3 is TGTGCCAGCAGCTGGGGACAGGGGACTTGGGGCTACACCTTC.

The J gene is TRBJ2-7, the V gene TRBV6-5; perhaps TRBD2 as D (5 bases). Germline V gives CDR1 MNHEY, CDR2 SVGAGI. V lost 4 bases and J 4 bases, leaving 11 bases between the germline ends. This CDR3 is 13 amino acids long. The CDR3 spells CASSFASGYEQYF. DNA for the CDR3: TGTGCCAGCAGTTTCGCCTCGGGGTACGAGCAGTACTTC.

V is TRBV6-6 and J is TRBJ1-5; a possible D gene is TRBD1 (5 bases). Germline-derived CDR1 and CDR2 are MNHNY and SVGAGI (reference sequence). The CDR3 runs to 11 residues. The V end was cut by 8 bases, the J end by 11 bases, with 13 bases between. The CDR3 spells CASWGVRAQHF. The CDR3 DNA reads as TGTGCCAGCTGGGGGGTTCGGGCCCAGCATTTT.

V is TRBV13 and J is TRBJ2-7, with TRBD2 matching 13 bases. This CDR3 has 15 amino acids. The trim removed 5 bases at V and 3 bases at J, leaving 4 bases unmatched. The germline V gene has CDR1 PRHDT and CDR2 FYEKMQ (reference sequence). The CDR3 reads CASSHGLAGDYEQYF. For the CDR3, the DNA is TGTGCCAGCAGCCACGGACTAGCGGGGGACTACGAGCAGTACTTC.